The clone carrying this TCR beta chain was detected ten times or more. The CDR3 consists of 15 residues. Trimming cost V 4 bases and J 6 bases, with 18 bases left between them. Germline values: CDR1 SGHAT, CDR2 FQNNGV. This entry comes from a study of response to subunit inactivated influenza vaccine. One entry per CDR3 protein, called by TCRdb with MiXCR from the RT-PCR reads. The sample records around 600,000 distinct CDR3 sequences, about 11% being singletons. The same data also contributed to another study, on T cells expressing NK-cell markers. From that paper: Scientists made TCR beta cDNA using 5'RACE template switching with UMIs. One of the eight sequenced donors was seronegative, whereas the other seven were HCMV-seropositive. Among CD8+ T cells from 5 to 7 donors, dominant NKG2C+ clonotypes accounted for about 1.0-7.5%. Topping the CD3+CD56-NKG2C+ fraction as well were these clonotypes, in a few donors.

The clonotype was recovered from a man aged 45-60 years who received an inactivated influenza vaccine. The sequencing used PBMCs from blood, collected on the day of vaccination. The V call is TRBV11-2, the J call TRBJ1-2; D may be TRBD1 (5 bases). The CDR3 loop reads CASSSVRKGKDGYTF. For the CDR3, the DNA is TGTGCCAGCAGCTCCGTGCGGAAGGGGAAGGATGGCTACACCTTC. Full variable domain (remainder filled in from reference TRBV11-2 and TRBJ1-2): EAGVAQSPRYKIIEKRQSVAFWCNPISGHATLYWYQQILGQGPKLLIQFQNNGVVDDSQLPKDRFSAERLKGVDSTLKIQPAKLEDSAVYLCASSSVRKGKDGYTFGSGTRLTVV.